This T cell receptor (beta chain) was recorded in a study of shared clonotypes between healthy human individuals. Whole-study results and caveats: Sharing across four donors was highest in naive CD4 (approximately 5%) and lowest in memory CD8 (0.4%). Specimens sampled were limited to blood, with tissue repertoires likely differing.

It was CD45RO-negative cells, positively selected for CCR7, that made up naive CD8 cells, with terminally differentiated effector memory CD45RA+ cells excluded. Assay used: immunoSEQ multiplex PCR; TCRdb lists only in-frame clones, some missing. The sample records roughly 1,800,000 clones, less than 95% being singletons. About this clone: Its antigen is undetermined.

Sequencing was carried out using naive CD8+ T cells sorted from blood. The TCR originated in a man aged 18 to 29 in good health.

The CDR3 coding sequence is TGCGCCAGCAGCCAAGATTTGGAGTTCACAGATACGCAGTATTTT. It yields the protein CASSQDLEFTDTQYF. The rearrangement links TRBV4-3 to TRBJ2-3; D ambiguous. Trimming pared 0 bases from V and 2 bases from J, leaving 9 bases between. Germline CDR1 and CDR2: LGHNA and YSLEER. The CDR3 runs to 15 residues.